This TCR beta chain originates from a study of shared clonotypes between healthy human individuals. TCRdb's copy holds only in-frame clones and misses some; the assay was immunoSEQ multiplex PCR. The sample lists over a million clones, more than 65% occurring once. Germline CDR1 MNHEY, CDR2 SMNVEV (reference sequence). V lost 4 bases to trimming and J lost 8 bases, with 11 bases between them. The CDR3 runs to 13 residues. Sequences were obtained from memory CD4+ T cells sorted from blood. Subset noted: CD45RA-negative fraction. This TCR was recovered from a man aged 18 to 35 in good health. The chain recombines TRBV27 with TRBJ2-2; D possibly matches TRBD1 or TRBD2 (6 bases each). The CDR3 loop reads CASSSGGQGELFF. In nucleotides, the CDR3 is TGTGCCAGCAGTTCCGGGGGCCAGGGGGAGCTGTTTTTT.